This TCR beta chain was captured in a study of blood T cell repertoires in COVID-19. Study overall: There were acute and convalescent COVID-19 samples, and they came from the United States, Italy and Spain.

Methods used by the authors: Amplified reference gene primers provided the basis for estimating nucleated cell counts. The table came from immunoSEQ multiplex PCR; TCRdb's copy has only in-frame clones and leaves some out. Clone size and the V and J calls come from that table; the DNA yielded D and trimming. This table has 210,000 or so clones, 65% to 90% appearing once. The CDR3 spans 13 residues. Trimming removed 2 bases from V and 6 bases from J, with 8 bases in between. V usage is TRBV12-3 or TRBV12-4 and J usage is TRBJ2-1; the D is unclear. Sequencing input: peripheral blood. The receptor was derived from a middle-aged man with COVID-19, enrolled during active disease. This chain's CDR3 is CASSLTERNEQFF. The CDR3 nucleotides are TGTGCCAGCAGTTTAACTGAGCGCAATGAGCAGTTCTTC.